This T cell receptor (beta chain) was identified in a study of blood T cell repertoires in COVID-19. Profiling relied on immunoSEQ multiplex PCR, and the TCRdb table lists in-frame clones only, not all of them. The sample has approximately 230,000 clones, about nine tenths seen once. Germline-derived CDR1 and CDR2 are SGHNT and YYREEE (reference sequence). The ends lost 4 bases at V and 7 bases at J; junction bases unmatched: 11. The CDR3 is 15 amino acids. The origin of this receptor is a man aged 25-45 years who had recovered from COVID-19. Sequenced sample: peripheral blood. J is TRBJ1-5 and V is TRBV5-4; 7 positions match TRBD1. The CDR3 DNA reads as TGTGCCAGCAGCAAGGAGACAGGGTTGGGCCAGCCCCAGCATTTT. This gives the protein CASSKETGLGQPQHF.